This entry lists 32 T cell receptor beta chains sequenced from one sample in a study of CD8+ T cells in alopecia areata. This sample's treatment: oral pan-JAK inhibitor, 5-10 mg twice daily. The sequencing template was cDNA reverse transcribed from extracted RNA. Profiling relied on immunoSEQ multiplex PCR, and the TCRdb table lists in-frame clones only, not all of them. The data hold tens of thousands of clones, with around 46% observed a single time. The sample here was CD8+ T cells sorted from blood, taken at roughly week 38, from a patient treated with tofacitinib. The receptors derive from a human donor with alopecia areata.

The chain employs TRBV19 and TRBJ2-5; possible D gene TRBD2, 5 bases. The CDR3 loop spans 13 amino acids. CDR1 and CDR2 (germline): LNHDA, SQIVND (reference sequence). The V end was cut by 3 bases, the J end by 5 bases, with 10 bases between. The CDR3 bases are TGTGCCAGTAGTATTGGAGGAACGGAGACCCAGTACTTC. Encoded protein: CASSIGGTETQYF.

V and J are TRBV29-1 and TRBJ2-1, with D hard to call. The CDR3 sequence is 14 residues long. Trimming pared 0 bases from V and 4 bases from J, leaving 10 bases between. Germline loops: CDR1 SQVTM, CDR2 ANQGSEA. CDR3 nucleotides: TGCAGCGTTGAAGATGCCGGAAAATACAATGAGCAGTTCTTC. This codes for CSVEDAGKYNEQFF.

The chain recombines TRBV7-9 with TRBJ1-1; no clear D gene. The CDR3 sequence is 13 residues long. The germline V gene encodes CDR1 SEHNR and CDR2 FQNEAQ (reference sequence). The V and J ends lost 3 bases and 4 bases respectively, with 9 bases between them. The CDR3 here is CASSFDGGTEAFF. Here the CDR3 DNA reads TGTGCCAGCAGCTTTGATGGCGGCACTGAAGCTTTCTTT. Drawing the rest from reference TRBV7-9 and TRBJ1-1, the complete variable domain is DTGVSQNPRHKITKRGQNVTFRCDPISEHNRLYWYRQTLGQGPEFLTYFQNEAQLEKSRLLSDRFSAERPKGSFSTLEIQRTEQGDSAMYLCASSFDGGTEAFFGQGTRLTVV.

The chain combines TRBV9 with TRBJ2-5, with no clear D. V was shortened by 5 bases and J by 3 bases, with 14 bases between the two germline ends. The CDR3 extends over 14 amino acids. Per germline, CDR1 SGDLS and CDR2 YYNGEE. The CDR3 nucleotides read TGTGCCAGCAGAGACCTCGGGCAGGAAGAGACCCAGTACTTC. This sequence encodes CASRDLGQEETQYF.

CDR3 nucleotides: TGCAGCGTCCCCGACACAGGGGAAGGGGTCTATGGCTACACCTTC. Its translation is CSVPDTGEGVYGYTF. This sequence joins TRBV29-1 and TRBJ1-2; 7 bases align to TRBD1. CDR1 SQVTM and CDR2 ANQGSEA come from the germline V gene. Trimming at V came to 6 bases and at J to 4 bases, leaving 14 bases not matched to a gene. CDR3 length: 15 amino acids.

The V call is TRBV29-1, the J call TRBJ2-7; TRBD1 is a possible D gene (5 bases). Germline CDR1 SQVTM, CDR2 ANQGSEA. The CDR3 is 16 amino acids. V was cut by 6 bases and J by 2 bases, with 23 bases left in between. The CDR3 reads CSVLGVERLPAYEQYF. The DNA of the CDR3 is TGCAGCGTCCTAGGGGTTGAGCGTTTACCCGCCTACGAGCAGTACTTC.

This rearrangement joins TRBV2 to TRBJ2-2; the match to TRBD1 covers 8 bases. Germline V gene lookup returns CDR1 SNHLY and CDR2 FYNNEI. The CDR3 is made up of 16 amino acids. Trimming cost V 10 bases and J 5 bases; bases outside gene matches: 15. The DNA of the CDR3 is TGTGCCATCACACCCCGGACAGGGCTTCGGACCGGGGAGCTGTTTTTT. Translation: CAITPRTGLRTGELFF.

Note on this clone: Germline and junction disagree at one end, which may indicate a read error. This rearrangement joins TRBV9 to TRBJ2-1, with 7 bases identical to TRBD2. The CDR3 loop spans 15 amino acids. Germline lookup yields CDR1 SGDLS and CDR2 YYNGEE. In DNA, the CDR3 is TGCGCCAGCAGCCAAGGGCTAGCGGACTACAATGAGCAGTTCTTC. Translated, it gives CASSQGLADYNEQFF.

The chain couples TRBV6-5 to TRBJ2-7; 7 bases map to TRBD2. The CDR3 has 13 residues. The V gene's germline CDR1 is MNHEY and CDR2 SVGAGI. Trimming took 5 bases from V and 2 from J; bases not matched to a gene: 3. The CDR3 DNA sequence: TGTGCCAGCAGTCAGGGACTAACCTACGAGCAGTACTTC. Translated, it gives CASSQGLTYEQYF.

The J gene is TRBJ2-1, the V gene TRBV4-1; no definite D call. The CDR3 totals 15 residues. Per germline, CDR1 MGHRA and CDR2 YSYEKL. V lost 3 bases to trimming and J lost 0 bases, with 9 bases between them. CDR3 region: CASSQAEYSYNEQFF. In nucleotides, the CDR3 is TGCGCCAGCAGCCAGGCGGAATACTCCTACAATGAGCAGTTCTTC.

This chain connects TRBV7-9 to TRBJ2-1; D is unclear. The CDR3 is made up of 12 amino acids. Germline V gene data show CDR1 as SEHNR and CDR2 as FQNEAQ (reference sequence). V was clipped by 4 bases and J by 10 bases, with 11 bases between them. CDR3 protein: CASSYSLGEQFF. DNA for the CDR3: TGTGCCAGCAGCTACTCTCTCGGGGAGCAGTTCTTC.

CDR3 nucleotide sequence: TGTGCCAGCAGCAATCCAGTATGGACAGGGTCGGAGAAAGATACGCAGTATTTT. Translating gives CASSNPVWTGSEKDTQYF. The gene calls are TRBV9 and TRBJ2-3; 8 bases line up with TRBD1. Germline CDR1 SGDLS, CDR2 YYNGEE. The CDR3 runs to 18 residues. V lost 4 bases and J lost 5; bases outside the gene matches: 18.

The CDR3 loop is CATSDKVASTDTQYF. CDR3 bases: TGTGCCACCAGCGACAAAGTCGCTAGCACAGATACGCAGTATTTT. The gene calls are TRBV15 and TRBJ2-3; D gene unclear. The CDR3 has 15 residues. The germline V gene encodes CDR1 LNHNV and CDR2 YYDKDF (reference sequence). Trimming cost V 5 bases and J 0 bases, with 12 bases left between them.

The rearrangement uses TRBV4-1 and TRBJ2-2, with TRBD1 as a possible D gene (5 bases). Trimming left V 0 bases short and J 2 bases short, with 10 bases between. The germline CDR1 and CDR2 sequences are MGHRA and YSYEKL. This CDR3 comprises 16 residues. The CDR3 sequence is CASSQEGGQNTGELFF. CDR3 sequence (DNA): TGCGCCAGCAGCCAAGAGGGCGGACAAAACACCGGGGAGCTGTTTTTT.

This clone was seen a few times. The rearrangement uses TRBV4-1 and TRBJ2-1, with no clear D. The ends were cut back, 1 base at V and 2 bases at J, with 6 bases in the middle. The germline V gene has CDR1 MGHRA and CDR2 YSYEKL. The CDR3 contains 14 residues. The CDR3, as DNA: TGCGCCAGCAGCCAAGTCGCCACCTACAATGAGCAGTTCTTC. It codes for CASSQVATYNEQFF.

This clone has a handful of counts. The gene calls are TRBV29-1 and TRBJ2-7; TRBD2 matches 12 bases. V was clipped by 6 bases and J by 1 base; unmatched bases: 10. Germline lookup yields CDR1 SQVTM and CDR2 ANQGSEA. The CDR3 is 16 amino acids. The CDR3 DNA reads TGCAGCGTAACCGGACTAGCGGGATATGTTTCCTACGAGCAGTACTTC. This translates into CSVTGLAGYVSYEQYF.

This sequence joins TRBV29-1 and TRBJ2-7; no firm D call. The CDR3 length is 14 residues. Germline V gene data show CDR1 as SQVTM and CDR2 as ANQGSEA. V was clipped by 4 bases and J by 6 bases, with 19 bases between them. In DNA form, the CDR3 reads TGCAGCGTTGTTAGCCCAAACGCATGGCCCGAGCAGTACTTC. It specifies CSVVSPNAWPEQYF.

This chain connects TRBV7-9 to TRBJ1-1, with D unclear. CDR3 length equals 15 residues. Germline CDR1 and CDR2: SEHNR and FQNEAQ (reference sequence). V gave up 5 bases and J gave up 0 bases, with 13 bases separating them. The CDR3, as DNA: TGTGCCAGCAGCCCGGCCCAAGGGATGAACACTGAAGCTTTCTTT. Translation: CASSPAQGMNTEAFF.

This chain uses TRBV2 with TRBJ1-2; tentative D call: TRBD1 (6 bases). V was cut by 10 bases and J by 2 bases, with 11 bases left in between. The CDR3 extends over 12 amino acids. Germline V gene sequence: CDR1 SNHLY, CDR2 FYNNEI. The CDR3 loop is CANLGGNYGYTF. The CDR3 bases are TGTGCCAATCTGGGGGGCAACTATGGCTACACCTTC.

The gene calls are TRBV7-9 and TRBJ1-2; tentatively, D is TRBD1 (6 bases). Deletions cut 7 bases from V and 5 bases from J, with 17 bases between. The CDR3 totals 14 residues. Germline V gene sequence: CDR1 SEHNR, CDR2 FQNEAQ (reference sequence). The CDR3 bases are TGTGCCAGCAACGACCCTTGGGGGCTGTATGGCTACACCTTC. Residues: CASNDPWGLYGYTF.

V and J are TRBV30 and TRBJ1-2; 8 nucleotides line up with TRBD1. The V gene end was trimmed by 2 bases and the J gene end by 3 bases; junction bases not matched to a gene: 11. This CDR3 comprises 16 residues. The germline V gene has CDR1 GTSNPN and CDR2 SVGIG (reference sequence). The CDR3 region has the DNA TGTGCCTGGAGTCCTATACAGGGGGGAGGCTACTATGGCTACACCTTC. It is translated as CAWSPIQGGGYYGYTF.

The chain couples TRBV7-9 to TRBJ2-5; D gene uncertain. This CDR3 is built from 13 residues. V gave up 5 bases and J gave up 4 bases, with 11 bases separating them. Germline V gene lookup returns CDR1 SEHNR and CDR2 FQNEAQ (reference sequence). The CDR3 coding sequence is TGTGCCAGCAGCCCCGCCCTCGCAGAGACCCAGTACTTC. It translates to CASSPALAETQYF.

The J gene is TRBJ2-1, the V gene TRBV5-1, with TRBD2 matching 8 bases. V lost 5 bases and J lost 5; bases outside the gene matches: 12. Germline CDR1 reads SGHRS; CDR2 reads YFSETQ. CDR3 length equals 16 residues. CDR3: CASRGGLAGVDNEQFF. The CDR3, as DNA: TGCGCCAGCAGGGGCGGACTAGCCGGAGTGGACAATGAGCAGTTCTTC.

This chain connects TRBV5-1 to TRBJ1-2; no firm D call. V was trimmed by 0 bases and J by 5 bases, leaving 8 bases between them. The CDR3 has 13 residues. From germline, CDR1 is SGHRS and CDR2 YFSETQ. The CDR3 DNA reads TGCGCCAGCAGCTTGGGGGCAATGTATGGCTACACCTTC. Amino acid sequence: CASSLGAMYGYTF.

V gene TRBV6-1 combines with J gene TRBJ2-7; D is perhaps TRBD1 (5 bases). Germline-derived CDR1 and CDR2 are MNHNS and SASEGT. This CDR3 contains 13 residues. The V end was cut by 10 bases, the J end by 2 bases, with 15 bases between. This CDR3 reads CATTGRDAYEQYF. In nucleotides, the CDR3 is TGTGCCACAACAGGCAGGGATGCCTACGAGCAGTACTTC.

The chain recombines TRBV9 with TRBJ2-1, with 9 bases identical to TRBD1. Per germline, CDR1 SGDLS and CDR2 YYNGEE. The CDR3 consists of 15 residues. Trimming removed 3 bases from V and 7 bases from J; junction bases left unmatched: 8. The CDR3 region is CASSADGQGTNEQFF. Written as DNA, the CDR3 is TGTGCCAGCAGCGCCGATGGACAGGGGACAAATGAGCAGTTCTTC.

The chain's CDR3 is CSVEGDREQYF. In DNA, the CDR3 is TGCAGCGTTGAGGGGGACAGAGAGCAGTACTTC. V usage is TRBV29-1 and J usage is TRBJ2-7, with 7 bases lining up with TRBD1. The CDR3 has 11 residues. Germline V gene sequence: CDR1 SQVTM, CDR2 ANQGSEA. J was trimmed by 7 bases and V by 3 bases; bases with no gene match: 3.

This clone showed up just a few times. CDR3 loop: CATERNTEAFF. The CDR3, as DNA: TGTGCCACAGAAAGGAACACTGAAGCTTTCTTT. The V gene is TRBV5-4, the J gene TRBJ1-1; D uncertain. The germline V and J ends were trimmed by 9 bases and 1 base, with 7 bases remaining between them. This CDR3 spans 11 amino acids. In germline, CDR1 is SGHNT, CDR2 YYREEE (reference sequence). Based on the CDR3 plus reference TRBV5-4 and TRBJ1-1, the full variable domain is ETGVTQSPTHLIKTRGQQVTLRCSSQSGHNTVSWYQQALGQGPQFIFQYYREEENGRGNFPPRFSGLQFPNYSSELNVNALELDDSALYLCATERNTEAFFGQGTRLTVV.

The J gene is TRBJ2-3, the V gene TRBV6-6, with TRBD2 as a possible D gene (5 bases). Deletions cut 1 base from V and 8 bases from J, with 16 bases between. CDR3 length equals 15 residues. From germline, CDR1 is MNHNY and CDR2 SVGAGI (reference sequence). Written as DNA, the CDR3 is TGTGCCAGCAGTTACTACCGGGGATACGAGGGTACGCAGTATTTT. Translated: CASSYYRGYEGTQYF.

This chain joins TRBV30 and TRBJ2-7; D could derive from TRBD1 or TRBD2 (6 bases each). CDR1 and CDR2 from the germline V gene are GTSNPN and SVGIG (reference sequence). The CDR3 consists of 14 residues. Trimming removed 0 bases at V and 6 bases at J, with 15 bases between. CDR3 in amino acids: CAWSVSGGAAEQYF. In DNA form, the CDR3 reads TGTGCCTGGAGTGTATCCGGGGGCGCAGCCGAGCAGTACTTC.

There are a few counts of this clone. The V gene is TRBV29-1, the J gene TRBJ1-1; tentatively, D is TRBD1 (6 bases). V was shortened by 7 bases and J by 7 bases, with 13 bases between the two germline ends. The CDR3 loop spans 11 amino acids. Germline V gene data show CDR1 as SQVTM and CDR2 as ANQGSEA. In DNA, the CDR3 is TGCAGCGGCCTGGGACAAGGTGAAGCTTTCTTT. Amino acid sequence: CSGLGQGEAFF.

The chain combines TRBV19 with TRBJ1-1, with D perhaps matching TRBD1 (5 bases). Trimming took off 1 base at V and 7 bases at J, with 13 bases between the two ends. This CDR3 spans 14 amino acids. Looked up from germline, CDR1 is LNHDA and CDR2 is SQIVND (reference sequence). As DNA, the CDR3 is TGTGCCAGTAGTATAGTCCCGACAGCTATTGAAGCTTTCTTT. Translated, it gives CASSIVPTAIEAFF. The variable domain in full, with the rest retrieved from reference TRBV19 and TRBJ1-1, is DGGITQSPKYLFRKEGQNVTLSCEQNLNHDAMYWYRQDPGQGLRLIYYSQIVNDFQKGDIAEGYSVSREKKESFPLTVTSAQKNPTAFYLCASSIVPTAIEAFFGQGTRLTVV.